The present T cell receptor beta chain was sequenced within a study of blood T cell repertoires in COVID-19. Study at large: Specimens from acute and convalescent COVID-19 originated in the United States, Italy and Spain. T cells, B-cell-depleted T cells, or PBMCs provided the cDNA or gDNA that served as material.

CDR1 is LNHDA, CDR2 SQIVND, per germline (reference sequence). The V and J ends lost 3 bases and 3 bases respectively, with 9 bases between them. The CDR3 sequence is 14 residues long. Original analysis: Reference gene primer amplification gave nucleated cell count estimates. Measured with immunoSEQ multiplex PCR; TCRdb has only the in-frame clones, and not every one. V, J and clone size are those of that table, while D and trimming were read from the DNA. Of 70,000 or so clones in the sample, roughly 70% are singletons; the top ten hold around 21%. V and J are TRBV19 and TRBJ2-1, with D perhaps TRBD2 (6 bases). This TCR was sampled from a man aged 70 or older with acute or convalescent COVID-19. Sample: peripheral blood. The CDR3 loop reads CASSMGGLYNEQFF. The CDR3 coding sequence is TGTGCCAGTAGTATGGGGGGACTCTACAATGAGCAGTTCTTC.